The rows below give T cell receptor beta chains drawn from one sample of a study of metastatic and nonmetastatic thyroid tumors. TCRdb re-called the PCR reads via MiXCR. The table includes roughly 81,000 clones, 7.5% to 9% detected once. The sequenced sample was blood. Source of these receptors: a female donor with papillary thyroid cancer or a benign thyroid nodule (not recorded which). Some clones in this sample may be carry-over from other donors' samples. The CDR3 runs from the conserved cysteine through the conserved F or W. The D gene is left open where the match is weak. A row's size may be missing; if present it is once, few, many or a size class.

V gene	J gene	clone size	D gene	CDR3 length	CDR3 protein	CDR3 DNA
TRBV2	TRBJ2-7	many	.	16	CASSVGKLATVYEQYF	TGTGCCAGCAGTGTCGGGAAGCTGGCCACGGTCTACGAGCAGTACTTC
TRBV13	TRBJ2-5	many	TRBD1	16	CASSSGDSGGTETQYF	TGTGCCAGCAGCTCCGGGGACAGTGGGGGAACGGAGACCCAGTACTTC
TRBV20-1	TRBJ2-5	many	.	13	CSAIGTLQETQYF	TGCAGTGCTATCGGGACTCTACAAGAGACCCAGTACTTC
TRBV6-1	TRBJ1-1	few	.	16	CASSRFGIVFVTEAFF	TGTGCCAGCAGTCGGTTTGGTATTGTCTTCGTCACTGAAGCTTTCTTT
TRBV6-5	TRBJ1-1	many	.	12	CASSYGGREAFF	TGTGCCAGCAGTTACGGAGGCAGGGAAGCTTTCTTT
TRBV2	TRBJ2-3	few	.	14	CASSQGPYTDTQYF	TGTGCCAGCAGTCAGGGGCCTTACACAGATACGCAGTATTTT
TRBV12-3/TRBV12-4	TRBJ2-6	many	.	14	CASSLGSGANVLTF	TGTGCCAGCAGTTTGGGCTCTGGGGCCAACGTCCTGACTTTC
TRBV5-1	TRBJ2-5	once	.	13	CASSWGPQETQYF	TGCGCCAGCAGCTGGGGGCCTCAAGAGACCCAGTACTTC
TRBV9	TRBJ1-3	many	.	14	CAATGSMSGNTIYF	TGTGCAGCTACGGGGAGTATGTCTGGAAACACCATATATTTT
TRBV24-1	TRBJ2-5	many	TRBD1	14	CATRRTGDQETQYF	TGTGCCACCAGGCGTACAGGGGACCAAGAGACCCAGTACTTC
TRBV20-1	TRBJ2-5	.	.	15	CSARETGLRGGTQYF	TGCAGTGCTAGAGAAACCGGGCTCAGGGGAGGGACCCAGTACTTC
TRBV27	TRBJ1-2	.	TRBD1	18	CASSFYRPGQGRGSGYTF	TGTGCCAGCAGTTTTTATAGACCGGGACAGGGTCGCGGAAGCGGCTACACCTTC
TRBV3-1	TRBJ1-2	few	.	16	CASSLRDIGRGYGYTF	TGTGCCAGCAGCCTAAGAGATATCGGCAGGGGATATGGCTACACCTTC
TRBV12-3/TRBV12-4	TRBJ2-1	many	.	13	CASSLSTGTEQFF	TGTGCCAGCAGTTTAAGCACCGGGACAGAGCAGTTCTTC
TRBV29-1	TRBJ1-1	many	.	17	CSVEDQGGPGVNTEAFF	TGCAGCGTTGAAGATCAGGGAGGGCCCGGCGTGAACACTGAAGCTTTCTTT
TRBV5-6	TRBJ2-3	.	TRBD1	15	CASSLRDRSTDTQYF	TGTGCCAGCAGCTTGAGGGACAGGAGCACAGATACGCAGTATTTT
TRBV20-1	TRBJ2-3	many	TRBD2	16	CSAPDLAGGLTDTQYF	TGCAGTGCTCCTGATCTAGCGGGGGGGCTGACAGATACGCAGTATTTT
TRBV19	TRBJ1-5	many	.	14	CASSIGQNNQPQHF	TGTGCCAGTAGTATCGGGCAGAACAATCAGCCCCAGCATTTT
TRBV5-5	TRBJ2-7	.	.	14	CASSFRAGTYEQYF	TGTGCCAGCAGCTTCAGGGCAGGAACCTACGAGCAGTACTTC
TRBV30	TRBJ1-6	.	TRBD1	17	CAWSSDRVPSYNSPLHF	TGTGCCTGGAGTTCGGACAGGGTCCCCTCCTATAATTCACCCCTCCACTTT
TRBV12-3/TRBV12-4	TRBJ2-7	many	.	17	CASSRDGAGGWSYEQYF	TGTGCCAGCAGCCGGGACGGTGCTGGGGGGTGGTCCTACGAGCAGTACTTC
TRBV20-1	TRBJ2-5	many	.	13	CSASPGTRETQYF	TGCAGTGCCTCGCCCGGGACAAGAGAGACCCAGTACTTC
TRBV28	TRBJ2-7	many	TRBD1	16	CASSIPPGTGDGEQYF	TGTGCCAGCAGTATCCCCCCCGGGACAGGGGACGGGGAGCAGTACTTC
TRBV16	TRBJ2-7	many	TRBD1	16	CASSHRGQGGAYEQYF	TGTGCCAGCAGCCATCGAGGACAGGGGGGGGCCTACGAGCAGTACTTC
TRBV6-1	TRBJ1-4	many	.	14	CASSVRTSNEKLFF	TGTGCCAGCAGTGTCAGGACCTCTAATGAAAAACTGTTTTTT